The subject of this entry is one T cell receptor beta chain. The data derive from a study of blood T cell repertoires in COVID-19. Overall study: The origin of the acute and convalescent COVID-19 samples was the United States, Italy and Spain. The analysed material was cDNA or gDNA that came from T cells, B-cell-depleted T cells, or PBMCs.

There are 18 residues in the CDR3. Original data processing: Nucleated cell number was recorded as an estimate derived from reference gene primer amplification. Method: immunoSEQ multiplex PCR; TCRdb's copy keeps in-frame clones and lacks some. V, J and clone size are taken as reported in that table, and D and trimming were inferred from the DNA itself. This sample has 65,000 to 95,000 clones, with roughly 90% found just once. The origin of this receptor is a man in his 70s with active or convalescent COVID-19. The specimen was peripheral blood. The chain recombines TRBV21-1 with TRBJ2-2; the D call of TRBD1 is as the table states it, not checked on the DNA. TRBV21-1 is a pseudogene segment. The CDR3: CASSKEVTGLNNTGELFF. The CDR3 DNA reads TGTGCCAGCAGCAAAGAGGTGACAGGGCTGAACAACACCGGGGAGCTGTTTTTT.